This TCR beta chain was profiled in a study of cytomegalovirus exposure and HLA in healthy donors (dated by TCRdb to 2016 to 2017). Regarding the research as a whole: An earlier analysis of roughly 630 of the donors reported approximately 270 Gb of sequence data and 117 million unique TCR beta sequences from about 200 million T cells. Among the 398 genotyped donors, around 81% belonged to the genetic ancestry cluster associated with self-reported Caucasian donors. In the later analysis, no new phenotypic data were used to find candidate immune exposures; instead, reliance was placed on TCR beta sequences and their occurrence across donors. All discovery cohort repertoires had been generated on a single sequencing platform. Along with the approximately 600-subject first cohort, a separate validation cohort of 120 different subjects was used. The study profiled the T cell repertoires of 500 to 800 subjects by immunosequencing and related them to cytomegalovirus serostatus. Roughly 5 DR-DQ haplotypes were handled as single units for association and clustering because linkage in the cohort was strong. In a later analysis, previously published TCR beta repertoires from several hundred donors were re-analyzed and high-resolution HLA genotyping was added so that TCR occurrence patterns could be studied. The aim of the study was to test whether cataloging public T cell receptors could identify signatures of past pathogen exposure. In an earlier analysis of a few hundred of the donors, high-throughput TCR beta sequencing was used to judge whether each TCR beta V gene segment behaved as functional or pseudogenic. An early release covering 550 to 650 HLA-typed donors comprised about 300 gigabases of sequencing data and tens of millions of unique TCR sequences. Typing coverage differed by locus: A, B, C, DRB1 and DQB1 were typed in about 629-640 donors, DQA1 in about 500, DPA1 in some 600, and DPB1 in 450 to 490. HLA typing included class I and class II loci at four-digit resolution. Among around 400 genotyped donors of the cohort, an average of approximately 250,000 unique TCR beta nucleotide sequences were sequenced per donor, roughly 20% of them non-productive. To predict cytomegalovirus infection status, the study brought together high-throughput TCR immunosequencing, statistical association of individual TCRs with disease status, and machine learning. Donor age, sex, ethnicity and CMV serostatus were compiled alongside the repertoire data. A later genetic analysis used genome-wide SNP genotypes for about 55% of the 666 donors, treating that subset as a discovery cohort.

For CDR1 and CDR2, the germline V gene lists SGHTA and FQGNSA. The V end loses 6 bases and the J end loses 8 bases, and a stretch of 19 bases separates them. Counted from cysteine to phenylalanine, this CDR3 has 14 amino acids. Only the CDR3 DNA is retained, 42 bases long and in frame from the first base. General findings and caveats noted by the study authors: Some IMGT-functional V segments, including TRBV6-2 and TRBV6-3, could not be distinguished by the 87-base-pair reads and were therefore excluded. Correlated functional status among segregating V segments might reflect linkage disequilibrium, but an unknown experimental factor could not be ruled out. The classifier was reported to diagnose cytomegalovirus status with high specificity and sensitivity in both the original cohort and the validation cohort. HLA typing was unavailable for some donors at each locus, so association tests used only the typed subset. A further reported finding was that TCR beta sequences accurately predicted the HLA-A and HLA-B alleles for most subjects in the first cohort. A later analysis found that TCR association rates varied across HLA loci, with DRB1 alleles showing the most associated TCRs and HLA-C alleles the fewest. While some public TCRs were present in many individuals, most TCR sequences turned up only very rarely across donors. Compared with the 666-donor mean, donors in an Asian-associated ancestry cluster had fewer N-insertions in productive TCRs, according to a later genetic analysis. Over 15 rarely observed V segments, including chromosome 9 orphons, were excluded from the earlier analysis of several hundred of the donors because counts were too low. According to a later analysis, parvovirus B19, influenza, CMV and Epstein-Barr virus appeared linked to several top co-occurrence clusters. At a false discovery rate of 0.05, a later analysis linked fewer than 20,000 TCR beta sequences to specific HLA alleles. A group of highly shared sequence variants was considered likely to be a technical artifact of the sequencing pipeline. A few of the identified cytomegalovirus-associated TCR beta chains were confirmed in vitro to be specific for cytomegalovirus antigens. V-gene and J-gene trimming of TCR beta chains was associated with a missense DCLRE1C variant in a later genetic analysis, and the association was replicated in an independent cohort. Presence/absence analyses assumed roughly uniform sequencing depth across donors, an assumption that may not hold. In a later analysis, HLA-associated TCR beta chains showed more clonal expansion and lower generation probabilities than non-associated chains that were equally common. CMV serostatus was the only immune exposure information available for the cohort. A later analysis found that most CMV-associated TCR beta chains appeared HLA-restricted, with HLA associations seemingly driven largely by CMV exposure. The authors suggested that the approach could potentially be extended to other disease states and immunological phenotypes. An earlier analysis of around 500 of the donors showed that most TCR beta V segments appeared in productive rearrangements either about 87% or about 30% of the time, which broadly matched IMGT annotations. When HLA alleles, especially DR and DQ, strongly co-occurred, TCR associations were difficult to assign to individual alleles. In this cohort, only TCR beta chains were sequenced, and detectable features were limited by the absence of alpha or paired-chain data. The study gave a list of 150 to 200 TCR beta chains associated with cytomegalovirus.

A note on this clone: Its antigen is unknown. One base away there is no much larger clone; base qualities are not given.

The cohort comprised several hundred healthy bone marrow donors. All cohort members were sampled while nominally healthy, although unrecorded immune exposures were likely present. The donor tested CMV seropositive and was one of the 289 seropositive cohort members. Each donor provided a peripheral blood sample, and peripheral blood mononuclear cells were used for TCR beta sequencing. The Qiagen DNeasy Blood Extraction Kit was used to extract genomic DNA from the blood cell samples. Receptor amplification or capture employed the immunoSEQ multiplex PCR assay. For the multiplex PCR, a mixture combining 60 forward primers for TCR Vbeta segments and 13 reverse primers for TCR Jbeta segments was used. The CDR3 region of rearranged TCR beta genes was amplified from genomic DNA by a multiplex PCR assay. The Illumina HiSeq System was used to sequence the amplified TCR beta libraries as 87-base-pair reads. As for the original processing: A later analysis tallied roughly 76 million unique TCR beta chains across the 640 or so repertoires, and roughly 11 million of those chains were shared by two or more donors. Raw reads were error-corrected and collapsed into unique sequences by a nearest-neighbor algorithm in which closely related sequences were merged to remove PCR and sequencing errors. Alignment of CDR3 sequences to IMGT reference sequences was used to assign V, D and J gene segments. For a sequence to be retained, a match of at least six nucleotides to both a V gene segment and a J gene segment was required. Rearrangements were classified as productive when the CDR3 lacked stop codons and remained in frame with V and J, and all other rearrangements were classified as non-productive. Following IMGT convention, CDR3 was defined as the stretch from the second conserved V-encoded cysteine to the conserved J-encoded phenylalanine. The earlier analysis of about 590 of the donors excluded sequences that lacked an unambiguous match to a single V gene segment. In an earlier analysis of 587 of the donors, a V segment was called functional when productive rearrangements were above 56.7%, and segregating when the standard deviation between donors exceeded 5%. To diagnose cytomegalovirus status from the catalog of TCR beta chain sequences, a statistical classification framework was built. V and J gene assignment, in a later analysis, came from comparing TCR nucleotide sequences with IMGT/GENE-DB human TR gene sequences. The TCRdist pipeline was used in a later analysis to assign CDR3 sequences and most-parsimonious VDJ recombination scenarios. In a later analysis, each TCR beta chain was defined by its CDR3 amino acid sequence together with its V-gene family, and reads lacking a unique V-gene family were excluded. To address suspected cross-contamination and a sequencing artifact, a later analysis removed approximately 600 highly shared, low-generation-probability nucleotide sequences. In a later analysis, a clonal expansion index for each public chain was calculated from normalized within-repertoire ranks of inferred template counts. In a later analysis, generation probabilities were computed with a VDJ recombination model fitted to out-of-frame rearrangements, and the resulting probabilities were checked against IGoR. A later analysis scored TCR-TCR, TCR-HLA and TCR-CMV co-occurrence with hypergeometric tests, applying a repertoire-size bias correction to TCR pairs. A later analysis estimated false discovery rates by permuting HLA or CMV assignments 20 times. In a later analysis, co-occurring TCRs were grouped with DBSCAN, and TCRdist sequence similarity was added when clustering was performed within HLA-allele-positive subsets. Repertoires with fewer than 30,000 or more than 120,000 public chains, plus five repertoires with anomalous nucleotide sharing, were excluded from co-occurrence clustering. What TCRdb holds here is the immuneACCESS table cut down to in-frame rearrangements. Part of the clones is not present; checked against another copy, under half of the missing clones reflect an unresolved V gene, and the others are unexplained. D and trimming were read from the DNA, whereas the V and J calls and clone size are those reported in that table. This sample comprises roughly 110,000 clones, about 80% of them detected only once. The top ten clonotypes cover around 12% of the sample.

Source material: PBMCs. This sequence was found in a woman aged 40 to 50 in good health and CMV-seropositive. The rearranged chain carries TRBV7-2 and TRBJ1-1; no D gene can be assigned with confidence. CDR3 loop: CASSVTGFSGEAFF. The nucleotide sequence reads as follows: TGTGCCAGCAGTGTCACGGGGTTCAGCGGGGAAGCTTTCTTT.